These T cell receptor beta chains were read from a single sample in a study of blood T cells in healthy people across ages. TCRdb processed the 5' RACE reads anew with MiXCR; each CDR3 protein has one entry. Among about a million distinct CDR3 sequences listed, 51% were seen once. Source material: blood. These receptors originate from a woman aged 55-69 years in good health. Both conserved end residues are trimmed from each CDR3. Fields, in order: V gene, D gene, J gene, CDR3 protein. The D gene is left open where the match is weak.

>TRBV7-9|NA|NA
ASSPRYVGTETQY
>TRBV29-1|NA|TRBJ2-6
SVPMGAEGNVLT
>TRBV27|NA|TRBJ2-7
ASSPQGGEQY
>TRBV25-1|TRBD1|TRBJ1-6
ASRADRAGSPLH
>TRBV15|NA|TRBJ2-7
ATSRDPGTKYEQY
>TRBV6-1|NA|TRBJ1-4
ASSANTRQPNEKLF
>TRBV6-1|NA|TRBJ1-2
ASLSWDYGYT
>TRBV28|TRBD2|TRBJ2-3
ASSIRGLAGDTQY
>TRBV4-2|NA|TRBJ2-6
ASSHTPGTSGANVLT
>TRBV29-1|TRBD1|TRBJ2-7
SATDRVKSYEQY
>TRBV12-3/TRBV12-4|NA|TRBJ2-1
ASANYNEQF
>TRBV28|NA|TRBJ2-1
ASRGWQDNNEQF
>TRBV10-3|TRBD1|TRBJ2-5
AISEYRTGGQGTQY
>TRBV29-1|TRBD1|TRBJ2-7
SVRTGLSYEQY
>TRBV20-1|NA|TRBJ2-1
SAHREYNEQF
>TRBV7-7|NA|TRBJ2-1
ASWGACGYNEQF
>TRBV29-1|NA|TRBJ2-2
SVEDPLRIAGELF
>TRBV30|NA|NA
ARHDGYEQY
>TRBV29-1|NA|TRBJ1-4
SVELTGLGTNEKLF
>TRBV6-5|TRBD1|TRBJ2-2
ASRPTGFGELF
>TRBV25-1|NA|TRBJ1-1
ASSGVVGGGTEAF
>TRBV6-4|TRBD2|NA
ASSATGRDYNEQY
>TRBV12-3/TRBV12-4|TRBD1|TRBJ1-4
ASSLGTGTGDEKLF
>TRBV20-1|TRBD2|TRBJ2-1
SARVAGTNEQF
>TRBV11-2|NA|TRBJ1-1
ASSTAAGLSEAF
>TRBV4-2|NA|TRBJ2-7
ASSQGGKYEQY
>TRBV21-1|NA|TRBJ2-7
ASSKSTSGSSYEQY
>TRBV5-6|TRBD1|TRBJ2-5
ASSTVVVTGQTEETQY
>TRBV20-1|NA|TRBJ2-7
SARASGTQY
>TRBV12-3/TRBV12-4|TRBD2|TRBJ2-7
ASSLVLAGLGEQY
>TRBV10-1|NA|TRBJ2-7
ATSASSVYEQY
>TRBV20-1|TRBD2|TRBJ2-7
SAPNRLAGDRYEQY
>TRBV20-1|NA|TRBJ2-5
SASREETQY
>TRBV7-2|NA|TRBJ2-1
ASSPPYNNEQF
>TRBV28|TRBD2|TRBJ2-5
ASRTRRLAGGETQY
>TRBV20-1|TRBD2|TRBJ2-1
SASPGLAGGQNEQF
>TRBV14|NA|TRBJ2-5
ASSQVRGPQETQY
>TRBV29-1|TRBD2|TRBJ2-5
SARGLVGQETQY